Below, 23 T cell receptor beta chains from the same sample are listed, as sequenced in a study of OX40 agonist ivuxolimab in advanced cancers. Using immunoSEQ multiplex PCR, the repertoire was profiled, and TCRdb retains in-frame clones only, with some absent. The sample records about 69,000 clones, around 83% being singletons. The sequenced sample was CD4+ or CD8+ T cells sorted from blood, obtained in a trial of the OX40 agonist ivuxolimab. These receptors originate from an adult with an advanced solid tumor such as melanoma, head and neck, liver or kidney cancer.

V gene TRBV7-2 combines with J gene TRBJ1-5; TRBD1 is a possible D gene (6 bases). Per the germline V gene, CDR1 is SGHTA and CDR2 is FQGNSA. The ends were cut back, 2 bases at V and 1 base at J, with 9 bases in the middle. There are 15 residues in the CDR3. In DNA, the CDR3 is TGTGCCAGCAGCTTAATAGGGGGGAGCAATCAGCCCCAGCATTTT. This codes for CASSLIGGSNQPQHF.

CDR3 amino acids: CASSQDLARWSSYEQYF. CDR3 DNA: TGTGCCAGCAGCCAAGATCTGGCGAGGTGGAGCTCCTACGAGCAGTACTTC. The chain couples TRBV4-2 to TRBJ2-7; D not certain. CDR3 size: 17 residues. Germline-derived CDR1 and CDR2 are LGHNA and YNFKEQ. Trimming pared 0 bases from V and 0 bases from J, leaving 15 bases between.

The chain is built from TRBV19 and TRBJ2-7, with D unresolved. This CDR3 is 16 amino acids long. The V gene's germline CDR1 is LNHDA and CDR2 SQIVND (reference sequence). The V end lost 6 bases, the J end lost 1 base, and 19 bases lay between the germline ends. CDR3: CASSRWVGMSSYEQYF. CDR3 nucleotide sequence: TGTGCCAGTAGCAGGTGGGTAGGCATGTCGTCCTACGAGCAGTACTTC. Looking up the rest from reference TRBV19 and TRBJ2-7 gives the full variable domain: DGGITQSPKYLFRKEGQNVTLSCEQNLNHDAMYWYRQDPGQGLRLIYYSQIVNDFQKGDIAEGYSVSREKKESFPLTVTSAQKNPTAFYLCASSRWVGMSSYEQYFGPGTRLTVT.

In its sample, this clone was seen a few times. The chain combines TRBV5-1 with TRBJ2-3; tentative D call: TRBD1 (6 bases). The CDR3 totals 14 residues. Germline V CDR1 and CDR2: SGHRS, YFSETQ. Trimming shortened V by 0 bases and J by 2 bases, and 7 bases separated the two germline ends. CDR3 region: CASSLGGHTDTQYF. In nucleotides, the CDR3 is TGCGCCAGCAGCTTGGGGGGACACACAGATACGCAGTATTTT.

The chain has TRBV30 and TRBJ1-5; 9 bases map to TRBD1. After removal of 4 bases from V and 4 bases from J, the junction contained 5 bases not matched to a gene. Germline lookup yields CDR1 GTSNPN and CDR2 SVGIG (reference sequence). The CDR3 has 14 residues. This chain's CDR3 is CAWTRQGGNQPQHF. In nucleotides, the CDR3 is TGTGCCTGGACACGACAGGGGGGAAATCAGCCCCAGCATTTT.

In its sample, this clone was seen a few times. The CDR3 DNA reads as TGTGCCAGCAGCTTGTCCAGGATGAGTAGGGAAGGAGAGACCCAGTACTTC. This codes for CASSLSRMSREGETQYF. This sequence joins TRBV5-6 and TRBJ2-5; D remains unclear. Germline CDR1 SGHDT, CDR2 YYEEEE. Trimming pared 1 base from V and 4 bases from J, leaving 20 bases between. The CDR3 has 17 amino acids. Full variable domain (remainder filled in from reference TRBV5-6 and TRBJ2-5): DAGVTQSPTHLIKTRGQQVTLRCSPKSGHDTVSWYQQALGQGPQFIFQYYEEEERQRGNFPDRFSGHQFPNYSSELNVNALLLGDSALYLCASSLSRMSREGETQYFGPGTRLLVL.

The chain has TRBV19 and TRBJ2-3, with 7 bases matching TRBD2. This CDR3 is built from 15 residues. Germline V lookup: CDR1 LNHDA, CDR2 SQIVND (reference sequence). Losses at the gene ends were 7 bases for V and 4 bases for J; bases not matched to a gene: 11. The CDR3 nucleotides are TGTGCCAGTAAAGGAGGGAGGGCCTCGTCAGATACGCAGTATTTT. Amino acid sequence: CASKGGRASSDTQYF.

The CDR3 DNA reads as TGTGCCAGCAGCGTAGATTGGGGAAATCAGCCCCAGCATTTT. Amino acids: CASSVDWGNQPQHF. This rearrangement joins TRBV9 to TRBJ1-5; D gene ambiguous. The V and J ends lost 0 bases and 4 bases respectively, with 8 bases between them. The CDR3 has 14 residues. The V gene's germline CDR1 is SGDLS and CDR2 YYNGEE.

The chain joins TRBV28 to TRBJ2-5; D is unclear. Trimming stripped 6 bases from V and 1 base from J, with 6 bases between. Germline V gene data show CDR1 as MDHEN and CDR2 as SYDVKM. This CDR3 region has 12 residues. CDR3 nucleotides: TGTGCCAGCAGAGGATCCCAAGAGACCCAGTACTTC. This codes for CASRGSQETQYF. Together with reference TRBV28 and TRBJ2-5, the CDR3 gives the full variable domain: DVKVTQSSRYLVKRTGEKVFLECVQDMDHENMFWYRQDPGLGLRLIYFSYDVKMKEKGDIPEGYSVSREKKERFSLILESASTNQTSMYLCASRGSQETQYFGPGTRLLVL.

The chain carries TRBV5-1 and TRBJ2-1; 12 positions match TRBD2. This CDR3 has 16 amino acids. V shed 6 bases, J shed 7 bases, and the junction held 11 bases outside the gene matches. Per the germline V gene, CDR1 is SGHRS and CDR2 is YFSETQ. CDR3 protein: CASTATTSGGPNEQFF. DNA of the CDR3: TGCGCCAGCACCGCTACCACTAGCGGGGGGCCGAATGAGCAGTTCTTC.

The chain carries TRBV18 and TRBJ2-2; D gene unclear. Trimming removed 6 bases at V and 0 bases at J, with 2 bases between. Germline V gene lookup returns CDR1 KGHSH and CDR2 LQKENI. The CDR3 contains 12 residues. The CDR3 spells CASSTNTGELFF. The CDR3 bases are TGTGCCAGCTCGACGAACACCGGGGAGCTGTTTTTT.

This rearrangement joins TRBV5-1 to TRBJ1-2; 10 bases align to TRBD1. Germline V lookup: CDR1 SGHRS, CDR2 YFSETQ. V shed 0 bases and J 3 bases; nucleotides not matched to a gene: 5. The CDR3 is 16 residues long. CDR3 coding DNA: TGCGCCAGCAGCTTGGCCCTGACAGGGGGCGACTATGGCTACACCTTC. Translating gives CASSLALTGGDYGYTF.

The V gene is TRBV5-1, the J gene TRBJ1-1; 8 nucleotides agree with TRBD1. This CDR3 region has 16 residues. Looked up from germline, CDR1 is SGHRS and CDR2 is YFSETQ. V shed 0 bases and J 6 bases; nucleotides not matched to a gene: 10. CDR3 amino acids: CASSLAAGGRSAEAFF. DNA of the CDR3: TGCGCCAGCAGCTTGGCGGCAGGGGGCAGAAGCGCTGAAGCTTTCTTT.

The chain has TRBV5-4 and TRBJ2-7; D gene ambiguous. The CDR3 sequence is 13 residues long. Germline-derived CDR1 and CDR2 are SGHNT and YYREEE (reference sequence). V was cut by 4 bases and J by 0 bases, with 8 bases left in between. CDR3 amino acids: CASSPQNSYEQYF. The CDR3 nucleotides are TGTGCCAGCAGCCCCCAAAACTCCTACGAGCAGTACTTC.

The chain carries TRBV7-9 and TRBJ2-3; 8 nucleotides agree with TRBD1. After removal of 5 bases from V and 3 bases from J, the junction contained 16 bases not matched to a gene. CDR3 size: 18 residues. From germline, CDR1 is SEHNR and CDR2 FQNEAQ (reference sequence). The CDR3 nucleotides are TGTGCCAGCAGCCGCGGACAGGGAGGCACTGTTAGGACAGATACGCAGTATTTT. Its translation is CASSRGQGGTVRTDTQYF.

The chain uses TRBV6-1 and TRBJ2-1; 7 bases fit TRBD1. Germline CDR1 reads MNHNS; CDR2 reads SASEGT. The ends lost 3 bases at V and 8 bases at J; junction bases unmatched: 10. This CDR3 spans 15 amino acids. The CDR3: CASSDEGARADEQFF. CDR3 coding DNA: TGTGCCAGCAGTGACGAGGGGGCGCGGGCCGATGAGCAGTTCTTC.

The chain employs TRBV11-2 and TRBJ2-2; TRBD2 agrees at 7 bases. V lost 3 bases, J lost 1 base, and 2 bases stayed unmatched. CDR1 and CDR2 from the germline V gene are SGHAT and FQNNGV. The CDR3 extends over 15 amino acids. The CDR3 bases are TGTGCCAGCAGCTTGCCGGGAGGGAACACCGGGGAGCTGTTTTTT. It yields the protein CASSLPGGNTGELFF. Filled out from reference TRBV11-2 and TRBJ2-2, the complete variable domain reads EAGVAQSPRYKIIEKRQSVAFWCNPISGHATLYWYQQILGQGPKLLIQFQNNGVVDDSQLPKDRFSAERLKGVDSTLKIQPAKLEDSAVYLCASSLPGGNTGELFFGEGSRLTVL.

This clone showed up just once. Here the CDR3 reads CASSLRTSNTGELFF. CDR3 coding DNA: TGTGCCAGCAGCCTGAGGACAAGTAACACCGGGGAGCTGTTTTTT. The chain uses TRBV5-4 and TRBJ2-2; TRBD1 is a possible D gene (5 bases). The germline V and J ends were trimmed by 4 bases and 2 bases, with 12 bases remaining between them. The germline V gene has CDR1 SGHNT and CDR2 YYREEE (reference sequence). The CDR3 extends over 15 amino acids. The full variable domain, with the rest looked up from reference TRBV5-4 and TRBJ2-2, is ETGVTQSPTHLIKTRGQQVTLRCSSQSGHNTVSWYQQALGQGPQFIFQYYREEENGRGNFPPRFSGLQFPNYSSELNVNALELDDSALYLCASSLRTSNTGELFFGEGSRLTVL.

The chain is built from TRBV21-1 and TRBJ2-2; TRBD2 is taken as the D call from the table, unchecked against the DNA. TRBV21-1 corresponds to a pseudogene. The CDR3 length is 16 residues. CDR3 residues: CASSKSGLADTGELFF. Written as DNA, the CDR3 is TGTGCCAGCAGCAAAAGCGGCCTAGCTGACACCGGGGAGCTGTTTTTT.

This clone was counted a single time. The gene calls are TRBV2 and TRBJ2-3; D not resolved. CDR1 is SNHLY, CDR2 FYNNEI, per germline. The CDR3 length is 12 residues. Trimming removed 4 bases at V and 4 bases at J, with 6 bases between. The CDR3, as DNA: TGTGCCAGCAGTGTAGTCGCAGATACGCAGTATTTT. Protein product: CASSVVADTQYF. The full variable domain, its missing parts supplied by reference TRBV2 and TRBJ2-3, is EPEVTQTPSHQVTQMGQEVILRCVPISNHLYFYWYRQILGQKVEFLVSFYNNEISEKSEIFDDQFSVERPDGSNFTLKIRSTKLEDSAMYFCASSVVADTQYFGPGTRLTVL.

The chain has TRBV27 and TRBJ1-4; D remains ambiguous. This CDR3 region has 14 residues. Trimming shortened V by 10 bases and J by 4 bases, and 16 bases separated the two germline ends. In germline, CDR1 is MNHEY, CDR2 SMNVEV (reference sequence). Here the CDR3 DNA reads TGTGCCACCCTACAGAGGAACAGTAATGAAAAACTGTTTTTT. The encoded protein is CATLQRNSNEKLFF.

The genes are TRBV28 and TRBJ2-5; a weak D match, TRBD1 (7 bases). The CDR3 spans 15 residues. Trimming took off 7 bases at V and 5 bases at J, with 20 bases between the two ends. Looked up from germline, CDR1 is MDHEN and CDR2 is SYDVKM. CDR3 amino acids: CASTQGGEWGETQYF. The CDR3 DNA is TGTGCCAGCACCCAGGGGGGAGAGTGGGGTGAGACCCAGTACTTC.

V gene TRBV7-8 combines with J gene TRBJ2-7; TRBD1 might be the D (5 bases). Germline V gene sequence: CDR1 SGHVS, CDR2 FQNEAQ. Trimming left V 10 bases short and J 3 bases short, with 16 bases between. The CDR3 loop spans 13 amino acids. In DNA, the CDR3 is TGTGCCACCCAGGGTCGGAGCAACTACGAGCAGTACTTC. This codes for CATQGRSNYEQYF.